The clone carrying this T cell receptor beta chain was seen a single time. One end of the junction varies from germline; a read error may be responsible. The sample originates from a study of blood T cell repertoires in COVID-19. Study in general: The study drew acute and convalescent COVID-19 samples from the United States, Italy and Spain. PBMCs, B-cell-depleted T cells, or T cells were the source of the cDNA or gDNA that made up the material.

As originally analysed: Estimates of nucleated cell counts were drawn from the amplification of reference gene primers. The data were produced by immunoSEQ multiplex PCR, yet TCRdb's version contains in-frame clones alone and is incomplete. V and J calls plus clone size are reproduced from that table; the DNA served to infer D and trimming. The sample yields about 330,000 clones, approximately 85% seen once. The CDR3 is 11 amino acids. Per the germline V gene, CDR1 is DFQATT and CDR2 is SNEGSKA (reference sequence). This clonotype was sampled from a human donor in a cohort sampled during active COVID-19. The specimen was peripheral blood. The V call is TRBV20-1, the J call TRBJ1-1; 8 bases are shared with TRBD1. The CDR3 protein is CSAGGQAESFF. Written as DNA, the CDR3 is TGCAGTGCTGGGGGACAGGCTGAATCTTTCTTT.